The rows below give T cell receptor beta chains drawn from one sample of a study of Ad26.COV2.S vaccination and SARS-CoV-2 variants. Produced via immunoSEQ multiplex PCR; TCRdb's table is partial and in-frame only. The sample holds some 350,000 clones; roughly 88% are singletons and the top ten take 4.5% to 7%. Sequences were derived from peripheral blood, sampled in a trial of Ad26.COV2.S vaccine versus placebo. The receptors were sampled from a person aged 18 to 65 who received the Ad26.COV2.S COVID-19 vaccine or a placebo. Both conserved end residues are part of each CDR3. D genes are given only for firm matches. The size of a clone is reported for some rows only, either as once, few or many, or as a class for expanded clones.

TRBJ1-1,16,-,TRBV3-1/TRBV3-2,TRBD1,CASSQLGQGANTEAFF,TGTGCCAGCAGCCAGTTGGGACAGGGGGCAAACACTGAAGCTTTCTTT
TRBJ2-5,15,-,TRBV6-2/TRBV6-3,-,CASSYVKTRQETQYF,TGTGCCAGCAGTTACGTTAAAACTAGGCAAGAGACCCAGTACTTC
TRBJ1-3,15,-,TRBV19,-,CASSRPASSGNTIYF,TGTGCCAGTAGTAGGCCGGCTAGCTCTGGAAACACCATATATTTT
TRBJ2-7,14,-,TRBV6-5,TRBD1,CASSLQGVRNEQYF,TGTGCCAGCAGCCTTCAGGGGGTCCGGAACGAGCAGTACTTC
TRBJ2-6,20,-,TRBV18,-,CASSPQRGSLLSSGANVLTF,TGTGCCAGCTCACCCCAGAGGGGCTCCCTCCTCTCCTCTGGGGCCAACGTCCTGACTTTC
TRBJ1-2,17,-,TRBV7-9,-,CASSFAPLQPAGDGYTF,TGTGCCAGCAGCTTTGCCCCTTTACAGCCAGCAGGTGATGGCTACACCTTC
TRBJ2-1,17,once,TRBV5-1,TRBD1,CASSSPSDRVWMNEQFF,TGCGCCAGCAGCTCCCCTTCCGACAGGGTCTGGATGAATGAGCAGTTCTTC
TRBJ1-2,12,-,TRBV7-9,-,CASSLYDYGYTF,TGTGCCAGCAGCTTATATGACTATGGCTACACCTTC
TRBJ2-2,15,-,TRBV6-5,TRBD1,CASRPGTGNTGELFF,TGTGCCAGCAGACCCGGGACAGGGAACACCGGGGAGCTGTTTTTT
TRBJ2-7,15,-,TRBV2,-,CASSEALPGPYEQYF,TGTGCCAGCAGTGAAGCGCTTCCAGGACCCTACGAGCAGTACTTC
TRBJ2-5,13,-,TRBV4-3,-,CASSSQGGETQYF,TGCGCCAGCAGCTCGCAGGGGGGGGAGACCCAGTACTTC
TRBJ1-2,9,-,TRBV29-1,-,CSVTDGYTF,TGCAGCGTGACAGATGGCTACACCTTC